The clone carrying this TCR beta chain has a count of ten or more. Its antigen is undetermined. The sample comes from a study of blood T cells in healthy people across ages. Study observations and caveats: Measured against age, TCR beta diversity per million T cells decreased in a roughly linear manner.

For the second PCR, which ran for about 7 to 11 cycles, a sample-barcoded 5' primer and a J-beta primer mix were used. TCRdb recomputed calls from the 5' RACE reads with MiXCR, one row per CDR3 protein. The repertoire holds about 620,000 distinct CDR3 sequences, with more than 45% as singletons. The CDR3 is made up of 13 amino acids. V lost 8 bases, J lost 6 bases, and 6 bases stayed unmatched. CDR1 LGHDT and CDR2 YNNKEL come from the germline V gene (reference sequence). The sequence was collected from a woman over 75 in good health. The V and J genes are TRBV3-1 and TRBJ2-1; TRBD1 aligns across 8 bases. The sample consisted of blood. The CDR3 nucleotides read TGTGCCAGCCAGAGACAGGGGTTCAATGAGCAGTTCTTC. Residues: CASQRQGFNEQFF.